This T cell receptor beta chain was sequenced in a study of shared clonotypes between healthy human individuals. Notes on the study in general: Collection of samples was limited to blood; tissue repertoires likely differ. What limited the represented genetic and exposure-history diversity was the small number of donors.

Assay: immunoSEQ multiplex PCR; the TCRdb copy retains only in-frame clones and omits some. The sample holds about 1 million clones; roughly 80% are singletons and the top ten take approximately 1.5%. Germline V gives CDR1 SGHRS, CDR2 YFSETQ. The trim removed 2 bases at V and 1 base at J, leaving 5 bases unmatched. CDR3 length: 15 residues. About this clone: Its antigen is unknown.

This sequence originates from a man aged 18 to 35 in good health. This chain links TRBV5-1 with TRBJ2-5, with 7 nucleotides matching TRBD2. The sequenced sample was memory CD4+ T cells sorted from blood. Subset noted: CD45RA-negative fraction. CDR3 sequence: CASSFGGSGQETQYF. The CDR3 DNA reads as TGCGCCAGCAGCTTCGGCGGGAGCGGCCAAGAGACCCAGTACTTC.